The present T cell receptor beta chain was sequenced within a study of blood T cell repertoires in COVID-19. Overall study: Specimens from acute and convalescent COVID-19 originated in the United States, Italy and Spain.

From germline, CDR1 is MNHEY and CDR2 SVGEGT. The ends lost 2 bases at V and 2 bases at J; junction bases unmatched: 13. This CDR3 has 18 amino acids. Recruits, aged roughly 18 to 95 years, lived in 25 or so US areas. Cohorts were based on clinical histories the participants reported. TCRdb keeps only in-frame clones here, not all; method: immunoSEQ multiplex PCR. The repertoire holds under 300,000 clones, with roughly nine tenths as singletons. There are a few counts of this clone. The sample consisted of PBMCs or T cells enriched from blood (not recorded which). The sequence was collected from a human donor in a cohort exposed to, infected with or recovered from COVID-19 (not recorded which). The donor label of this sample is uncertain. The chain links TRBV6-2 or TRBV6-3 to TRBJ2-7, with 9 bases that match TRBD1. CDR3: CASSYLSGLGTGTYEQYF. DNA for the CDR3: TGTGCCAGCAGTTACCTAAGTGGGCTCGGGACAGGGACCTACGAGCAGTACTTC.